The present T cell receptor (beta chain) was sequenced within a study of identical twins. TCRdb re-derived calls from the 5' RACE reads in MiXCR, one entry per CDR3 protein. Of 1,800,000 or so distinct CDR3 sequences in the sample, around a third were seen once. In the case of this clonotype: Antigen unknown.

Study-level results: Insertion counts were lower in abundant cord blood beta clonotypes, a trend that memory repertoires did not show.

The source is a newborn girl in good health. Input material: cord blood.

CDR3 protein: CATSGTNTGELFF. CDR3 DNA sequence: TGTGCCACCAGTGGGACGAACACCGGGGAGCTGTTTTTT. This sequence joins TRBV24-1 and TRBJ2-2; no definite D call. Germline V CDR1 and CDR2: KGHDR, SFDVKD. This CDR3 spans 13 amino acids. V was cut by 5 bases and J by 0 bases, with 3 bases left in between.